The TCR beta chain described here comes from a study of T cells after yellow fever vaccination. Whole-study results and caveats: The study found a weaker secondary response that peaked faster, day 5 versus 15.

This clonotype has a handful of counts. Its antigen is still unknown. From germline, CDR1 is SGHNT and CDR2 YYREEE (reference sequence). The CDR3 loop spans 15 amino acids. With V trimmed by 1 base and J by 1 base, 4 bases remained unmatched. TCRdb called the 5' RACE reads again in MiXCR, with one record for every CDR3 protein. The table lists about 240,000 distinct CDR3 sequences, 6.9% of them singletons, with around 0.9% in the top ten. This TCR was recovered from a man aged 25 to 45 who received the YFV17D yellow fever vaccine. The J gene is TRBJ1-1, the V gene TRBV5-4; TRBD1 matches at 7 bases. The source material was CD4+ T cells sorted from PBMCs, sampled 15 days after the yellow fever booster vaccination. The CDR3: CASSLRDSPNTEAFF. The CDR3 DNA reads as TGTGCCAGCAGCTTGAGGGACAGCCCGAACACTGAAGCTTTCTTT. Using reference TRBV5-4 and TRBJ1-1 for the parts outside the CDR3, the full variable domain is ETGVTQSPTHLIKTRGQQVTLRCSSQSGHNTVSWYQQALGQGPQFIFQYYREEENGRGNFPPRFSGLQFPNYSSELNVNALELDDSALYLCASSLRDSPNTEAFFGQGTRLTVV.